This entry is about one T cell receptor (beta chain). This clonotype was counted many times. Its antigen has not been determined. Per-base quality was not reported, and no clone a single base away is much larger than it. This entry is derived from a study of Graves' ophthalmopathy and Graves' hyperthyroidism (dated by TCRdb to the late 2010s). As for the study more broadly: Peripheral blood was collected at initial diagnosis, prior to any treatment. Following sample collection, hyperthyroidism patients were given methimazole at a starting dose of 30 mg daily, and ophthalmopathy patients were given high-dose intravenous methylprednisolone. In total, around 130 blood samples were TCR-sequenced: fewer than 50 ophthalmopathy, some 75 hyperthyroidism and around 17 hyperthyroidism-to-ophthalmopathy patients. In a handful of hyperthyroidism patients, the T-cell repertoire of thyroid tissue was compared with the T-cell repertoire of blood. To explore V-J signatures that separate ophthalmopathy from hyperthyroidism, a discovery set of about a hundred patients was enrolled, consisting of about 45 with ophthalmopathy and roughly 60 with stable hyperthyroidism. An independent validation cohort comprised some 19 hyperthyroidism patients and 15 to 17 patients who later progressed from hyperthyroidism to ophthalmopathy. The study used TCR beta repertoire signatures to distinguish Graves' ophthalmopathy from Graves' hyperthyroidism and to predict progression to ophthalmopathy. Paper-wide results and their limitations: No statistical method was used to predetermine the sample size, and group allocation was not hidden from the investigators. In cross-validation, the 13-signature model distinguished ophthalmopathy from stable hyperthyroidism with less than 90% sensitivity and around 83% specificity, while in the test set the corresponding values were around 79% and 71%. Most expanded thyroid clonotypes with a frequency above 0.001 also appeared in blood, which suggests that blood repertoires may reflect the immune response in the thyroid. In validation, the model predicted ophthalmopathy progression with nearly 71% sensitivity and approximately 75% specificity; fewer than 15 predicted patients were CT-confirmed with GO in a median of 6.5 months.

Ophthalmopathy patients had moderately to severely active disease, Clinical Activity Score of at least 3, NOSPECS grade of at least 4, and disease duration under 3 months. Patients were excluded if they had other autoimmune diseases, uncontrolled infections, pregnancy or lactation. Clinical symptoms, serum thyroxine, TRAb, thyroid ultrasound and orbital computed tomography formed the basis of the diagnosis. PBMCs were isolated from more than 8 ml of fresh peripheral blood by Ficoll-Paque density gradient centrifugation. Trizol reagent was used to extract the total RNA, and its quality was then checked on an Agilent 2100 Bioanalyzer. TCR beta CDR3 regions were amplified from RNA transcripts for repertoire sequencing. A first-round RT-PCR used HTBI primers with the Qiagen OneStep RT-PCR kit, followed by a second-round multiplex PCR, size selection and purification. The libraries underwent paired-end sequencing with 100 bp reads on an Illumina HiSeq2000. As for the original processing: SOAPnuke was used to process the reads, throwing out any read that had adapters, had uncalled bases, had a mean Phred below 15, or lacked an exact constant-primer or identifier match. COPE v1.2.5 was used to merge the high-quality paired reads. Unique nucleotide sequences were defined as clonotypes and aligned to IMGT TRB V, D and J references using MiTCR v1.1. The analysis was limited to V-J combinations with a frequency above 0.0001, which together covered 99.2% of the repertoires. For each V-J combination, a TCR clonal expansion and chaos score was defined as the ratio of F50 clonal expansion to chaos observed in the TCRdist matrix. Welch's t-statistics and random forest were used to narrow the features down to 10 to 15 V-J combinations, which were then fed into a naive Bayes classifier. The similarity between thyroid and blood repertoires was quantified using the Morisita-Horn index. TCRdb applied fastp at Q25 and MiXCR to the public reads, then kept only in-frame beta chains. Every entry covers one CDR3 protein and lists the most common genes and DNA from its rows. The V and J calls were not made by the authors but by TCRdb's processing. The sample table records under 350,000 distinct CDR3 sequences; roughly 17% of these occur just once. Approximately 13% of the sample is taken by the ten largest.

Spanning cysteine to phenylalanine, the CDR3 consists of 11 amino acids. Only the CDR3 DNA stays, 33 bases, in frame from base 1. The V end loses 3 bases and the J end loses 6 bases, and a stretch of 5 bases separates them. This TCR came from an adult man with Graves' ophthalmopathy. Sequencing was carried out using peripheral blood. Rearrangement joined TRBV12-3 or TRBV12-4 to TRBJ1-1; no D gene call is confident. The sequenced DNA: TGTGCCAGCAGTTTGATGTCTGAAGCTTTCTTT. The resulting protein is CASSLMSEAFF.